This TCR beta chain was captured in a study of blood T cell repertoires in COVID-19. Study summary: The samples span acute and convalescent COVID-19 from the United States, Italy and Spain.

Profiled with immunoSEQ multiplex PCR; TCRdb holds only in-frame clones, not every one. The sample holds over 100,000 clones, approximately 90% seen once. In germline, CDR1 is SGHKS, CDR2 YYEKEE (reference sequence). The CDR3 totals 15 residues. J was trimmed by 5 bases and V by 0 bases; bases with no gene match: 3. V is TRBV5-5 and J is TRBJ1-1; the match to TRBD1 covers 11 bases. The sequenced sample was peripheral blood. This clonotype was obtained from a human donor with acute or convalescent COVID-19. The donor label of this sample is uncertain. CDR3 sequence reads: CASSLGGQGATEAFF. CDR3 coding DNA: TGTGCCAGCAGCTTGGGAGGACAGGGGGCGACTGAAGCTTTCTTT.